This T cell receptor beta chain originates from a study of vaccination effects on CD4 cells after COVID-19. The data were produced by immunoSEQ multiplex PCR, yet TCRdb's version contains in-frame clones alone and is incomplete. This sample carries tens of thousands of clones, about 69% of them seen once, and the ten largest clones take under 30%. V was shortened by 1 base and J by 6 bases, with 13 bases between the two germline ends. Germline values: CDR1 SQVTM, CDR2 ANQGSEA. CDR3 length: 13 residues. Study-level results: By a late point after vaccination, infection- and vaccine-induced clones had shrunk markedly through clonal contraction.

Following 10 days of culture, CD4+ T cells were isolated. Their SARS-CoV-2 infection, verified by PCR, occurred between March and December 2020. A note on this clone: The antigen is unknown.

This sequence originates from a human donor who had a prior SARS-CoV-2 infection. The chain recombines TRBV29-1 with TRBJ2-7; D possibly matches TRBD1 or TRBD2 (5 bases each). Here the sequenced sample was CD4+ T cells from PBMCs cultured without peptide, taken before COVID-19 vaccination. This CDR3 is CSVEVGTLPEQYF. The CDR3 DNA reads as TGCAGCGTTGAAGTCGGGACCCTTCCCGAGCAGTACTTC.